This record looks at one T cell receptor beta chain sequence and its context. This receptor's antigen is unknown. Base qualities were left out, and no much larger clone turns up one base away. The cohort comprised several hundred healthy bone marrow donors. At the time of sampling, all cohort members were nominally healthy, though unrecorded immune exposures were likely present. Of the 710 or so cohort members, about 290 had a positive CMV serostatus and just over 350 had a negative one, while no CMV serostatus was recorded for the donor. A peripheral blood sample was provided by each donor, and peripheral blood mononuclear cells were used for TCR beta sequencing. Genomic DNA was extracted from the blood cell samples with the Qiagen DNeasy Blood Extraction Kit. The sample belongs to a study of cytomegalovirus exposure and HLA in healthy donors (dated by TCRdb to about 2017). Broadly, across the study: An earlier analysis of several hundred of the donors reported roughly 300 Gb of sequence data and 90 million to 120 million unique TCR beta sequences obtained from roughly 170 million T cells. A handful of DR-DQ haplotypes were handled as single units for association and clustering because linkage in the cohort was strong. Besides the first cohort of under 700 subjects, a separate validation cohort made up of 90 to 150 different subjects was used. Typing coverage varied by locus: about 620-630 donors for A, B, C, DRB1 and DQB1; about 520 for DQA1; around 570 for DPA1; approximately 450 for DPB1. About 320 gigabases of sequencing data and approximately 85 million unique TCR sequences were included in an early release covering about 600 HLA-typed donors. The study aimed to test whether cataloging public T cell receptors could reveal signatures of past pathogen exposure. To predict cytomegalovirus infection status, the study brought together high-throughput TCR immunosequencing, statistical association of individual TCRs with disease status, and machine learning. HLA typing covered class I and class II loci at four-digit resolution. On average, 235,054 unique TCR beta nucleotide sequences were sequenced per donor among some 420 genotyped donors of the cohort, with roughly 20% of those sequences being non-productive. Of the 398 genotyped donors, over 80% were placed in the genetic ancestry cluster associated with self-reported Caucasian donors. Every repertoire in the discovery cohort had been generated on one and the same sequencing platform. Rather than using new phenotypic data, the later analysis identified candidate immune exposures from TCR beta sequences and from how often those sequences occurred across donors. Genome-wide SNP genotypes for about 60% of the roughly 670 donors were used in a later genetic analysis, which treated that subset as a discovery cohort. Alongside the repertoire data, information on donor age, sex, ethnicity and CMV serostatus was compiled. A later analysis re-analyzed previously published TCR beta repertoires from 600 to 850 donors and added high-resolution HLA genotyping to study TCR occurrence patterns. An earlier analysis of 587 of the donors used high-throughput TCR beta sequencing to judge whether each TCR beta V gene segment behaved as functional or pseudogenic. The T cell repertoires of 666 subjects were profiled by immunosequencing and related to cytomegalovirus serostatus.

Results the study describes overall, beyond this receptor: A later analysis found that TCR association rates varied across HLA loci, with DRB1 alleles showing the most associated TCRs and HLA-C alleles the fewest. While some public TCRs were present in many individuals, most TCR sequences turned up only very rarely across donors. A later analysis reported that several top co-occurrence clusters appeared linked to parvovirus B19, influenza, CMV and Epstein-Barr virus. For the cohort, immune exposure information was limited to CMV serostatus. When HLA alleles, especially DR and DQ, strongly co-occurred, attributing TCR associations to individual alleles was difficult. The study listed approximately 150 TCR beta chains as associated with cytomegalovirus. An association between a missense DCLRE1C variant and V-gene and J-gene trimming of TCR beta chains was found in a later genetic analysis and replicated in an independent cohort. A further reported finding was that TCR beta sequences accurately predicted the HLA-A and HLA-B alleles for most subjects in the first cohort. According to a later analysis, most CMV-associated TCR beta chains appeared to be HLA-restricted, and the HLA associations seemed to be driven largely by CMV exposure. At a false discovery rate of 0.05, a later analysis linked under 20,000 TCR beta sequences to specific HLA alleles. Sequencing depth was assumed to be roughly uniform across donors in the presence/absence analyses, though that assumption may not hold. A later genetic analysis reported fewer N-insertions in productive TCRs among donors in an Asian-associated ancestry cluster than the roughly 700-donor mean. The earlier analysis of nearly 600 of the donors excluded around 17 rarely observed V segments, including chromosome 9 orphons, because counts were too low. Broadly in line with IMGT annotations, most TCR beta V segments showed up in productive rearrangements about 90% or about 30% of the time in an earlier analysis of around 600 of the donors. Correlated functional status among segregating V segments might reflect linkage disequilibrium, but an unknown experimental factor could not be ruled out. In both the original and validation cohorts, the classifier was reported to diagnose cytomegalovirus status with high specificity and sensitivity. The sequencing pipeline was judged likely to have produced a cluster of highly shared sequence variants as a technical artifact. The authors suggested that the approach could potentially be generalized to other disease states and immunological phenotypes. Because HLA typing was unavailable for some donors at each locus, only the typed subset was used in association tests. In vitro tests confirmed that three of the cytomegalovirus-associated TCR beta chains recognize cytomegalovirus antigens. Only TCR beta chains were sequenced in this cohort, and the absence of alpha or paired-chain data limited detectable features. In a later analysis, HLA-associated TCR beta chains showed more clonal expansion and lower generation probabilities than non-associated chains that were equally common. Because the 87-base-pair reads could not distinguish some IMGT-functional V segments, including TRBV6-2 and TRBV6-3, those segments were excluded.

CDR1 and CDR2, looked up from the germline V gene, are SGHRS and YFSETQ. The CDR3 goes from the cysteine to the phenylalanine over 18 residues. Solely the CDR3 DNA is kept, with 54 bases framed from the first base. The V end gives up 1 base and the J end 8 bases, leaving 15 bases in the junction not matched to a gene. Library generation was performed with the immunoSEQ multiplex PCR assay. A mixture of 60 forward primers for TCR Vbeta segments and 13 reverse primers for TCR Jbeta segments was used in the multiplex PCR. Amplification of the CDR3 region of rearranged TCR beta genes was performed with a multiplex PCR assay on genomic DNA. The amplified TCR beta libraries were sequenced on the Illumina HiSeq System as 87-base-pair reads. The paper's processing steps were these. A later analysis counted approximately 84 million unique TCR beta chains across the 670 or so repertoires, and some 11 million of these chains were shared by at least two donors. To remove PCR and sequencing errors, raw reads were error-corrected and collapsed into unique sequences using a nearest-neighbor algorithm that merged closely related sequences. V, D and J gene segments were assigned by aligning CDR3 sequences to IMGT reference sequences. For a sequence to be retained, at least a six-nucleotide match to both a V gene segment and a J gene segment was required. Rearrangements were classified as productive when the CDR3 lacked stop codons and remained in frame with V and J, and all other rearrangements were classified as non-productive. Following IMGT convention, CDR3 was defined as the stretch from the second conserved V-encoded cysteine to the conserved J-encoded phenylalanine. The earlier analysis of roughly 590 of the donors excluded sequences that lacked an unambiguous match to a single V gene segment. In an earlier analysis of approximately 610 of the donors, V segments were called functional above 56.7% productive rearrangements and were called segregating when the between-donor standard deviation exceeded 5%. A statistical classification framework was developed to diagnose cytomegalovirus status using the catalog of TCR beta chain sequences. V and J gene assignment, in a later analysis, came from comparing TCR nucleotide sequences with IMGT/GENE-DB human TR gene sequences. The TCRdist pipeline was used in a later analysis to assign CDR3 sequences and most-parsimonious VDJ recombination scenarios. In a later analysis, each TCR beta chain was defined by its CDR3 amino acid sequence together with its V-gene family, and reads without a unique V-gene family were excluded. A later analysis removed several hundred highly shared, low-generation-probability nucleotide sequences to deal with suspected cross-contamination and a sequencing artifact. For each public chain, a later analysis derived a clonal expansion index from normalized ranks of inferred template counts within each repertoire. In a later analysis, generation probabilities were computed with a VDJ recombination model fitted to out-of-frame rearrangements, and the resulting probabilities were checked against IGoR. In a later analysis, hypergeometric tests were used to score TCR-TCR, TCR-HLA and TCR-CMV co-occurrence, with a repertoire-size bias correction applied to TCR pairs. A later analysis estimated false discovery rates by permuting HLA or CMV assignments 20 times. A later analysis grouped co-occurring TCRs with DBSCAN, adding TCRdist sequence similarity when clustering within HLA-allele-positive subsets. Co-occurrence clustering excluded repertoires with fewer than 30,000 or more than 120,000 public chains, plus five with anomalous nucleotide sharing. The table comes from immuneACCESS by way of TCRdb, which keeps in-frame sequences with V and J called. Part of the clones is missing from these tables; in studies checked, under half for an unresolved V gene and the rest for unknown reasons. V, J and clone size reflect that table, while D and trimming were determined from the DNA. A total of 40,000 or so clones appear in this sample, roughly 60% of them only once. Together, the top ten hold more than 8.5% of the sample.

Sequenced: PBMCs. The receptor comes from a human donor in good health. This receptor chain uses TRBV5-1 and TRBJ2-1, with 10 bases matching TRBD1. The sequenced DNA is TGCGCCAGCAGCTTGAGTTATGGCGAGGACAGGGGGGGCCATGAGCAGTTCTTC. It specifies CASSLSYGEDRGGHEQFF.